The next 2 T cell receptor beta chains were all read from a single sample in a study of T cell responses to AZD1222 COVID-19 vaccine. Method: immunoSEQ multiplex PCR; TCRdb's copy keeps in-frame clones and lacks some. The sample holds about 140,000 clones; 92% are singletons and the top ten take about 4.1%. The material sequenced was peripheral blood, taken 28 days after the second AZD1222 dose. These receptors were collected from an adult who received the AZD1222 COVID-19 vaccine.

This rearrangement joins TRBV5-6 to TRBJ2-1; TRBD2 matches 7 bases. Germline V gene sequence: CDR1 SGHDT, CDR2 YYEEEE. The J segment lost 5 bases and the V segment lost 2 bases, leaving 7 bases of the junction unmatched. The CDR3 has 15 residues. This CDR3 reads CASSFWGGFNNEQFF. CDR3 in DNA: TGTGCCAGCAGCTTTTGGGGGGGATTCAACAATGAGCAGTTCTTC.

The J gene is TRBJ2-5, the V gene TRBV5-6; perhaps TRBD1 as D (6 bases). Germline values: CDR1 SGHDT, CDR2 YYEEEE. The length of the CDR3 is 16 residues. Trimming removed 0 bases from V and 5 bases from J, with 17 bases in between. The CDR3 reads CASSLAGQGPGETQYF. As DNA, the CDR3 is TGTGCCAGCAGCTTGGCCGGGCAGGGGCCAGGGGAGACCCAGTACTTC.